This record covers a single TCR beta chain. TCRdb keeps only in-frame clones here, not all; method: immunoSEQ multiplex PCR. The sample records about 5,200 clones, more than 80% being singletons. The CDR3 is 13 amino acids. Germline V gene lookup returns CDR1 SGHTA and CDR2 FQGNSA. V lost 4 bases and J 5 bases, leaving 11 bases between the germline ends. The sample originates from a study of PD-1 blockade in classical Hodgkin lymphoma. Described time point: newly diagnosed, previously untreated cHL patient sample. Through magnetic negative selection, CD8+ T cells were separated from PBMCs that had been thawed. A comparison was provided by newly diagnosed, untreated classical Hodgkin lymphoma PBMCs.

The source is a human donor with classical Hodgkin lymphoma. This chain joins TRBV7-2 and TRBJ2-5; D gene ambiguous. Sequencing was performed on CD8+ T cells from blood. The CDR3 reads CASSYWVSETQYF. Here the CDR3 DNA reads TGTGCCAGCAGCTACTGGGTTAGCGAGACCCAGTACTTC.